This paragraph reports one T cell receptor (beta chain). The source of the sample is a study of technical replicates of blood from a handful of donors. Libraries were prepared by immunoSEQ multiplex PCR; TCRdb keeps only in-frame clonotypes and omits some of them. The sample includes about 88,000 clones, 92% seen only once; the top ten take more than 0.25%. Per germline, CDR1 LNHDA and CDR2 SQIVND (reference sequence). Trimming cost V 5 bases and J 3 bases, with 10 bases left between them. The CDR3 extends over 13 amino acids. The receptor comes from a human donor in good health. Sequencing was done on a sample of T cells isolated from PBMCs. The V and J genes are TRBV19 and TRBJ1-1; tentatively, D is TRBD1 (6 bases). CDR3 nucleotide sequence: TGTGCCAGTAGTGTCGAGGGGGACACTGAAGCTTTCTTT. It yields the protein CASSVEGDTEAFF.